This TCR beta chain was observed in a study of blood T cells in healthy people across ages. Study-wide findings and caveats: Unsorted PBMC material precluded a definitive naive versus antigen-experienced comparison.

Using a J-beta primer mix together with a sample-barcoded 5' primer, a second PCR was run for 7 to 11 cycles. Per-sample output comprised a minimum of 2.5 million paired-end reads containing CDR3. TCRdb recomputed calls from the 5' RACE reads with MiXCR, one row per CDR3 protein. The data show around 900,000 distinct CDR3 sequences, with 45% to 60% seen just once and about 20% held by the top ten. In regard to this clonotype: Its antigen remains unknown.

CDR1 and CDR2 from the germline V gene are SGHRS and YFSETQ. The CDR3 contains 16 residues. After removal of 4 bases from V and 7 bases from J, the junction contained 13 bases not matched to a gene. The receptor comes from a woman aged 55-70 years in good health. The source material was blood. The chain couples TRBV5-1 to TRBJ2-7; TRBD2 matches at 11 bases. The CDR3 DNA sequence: TGCGCCAGCAGCCCGAAAGGACTAGCGGGCCCAGGGGAGCAGTACTTC. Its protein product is CASSPKGLAGPGEQYF.